This T cell receptor beta chain was sequenced for a study of blood T cell repertoires in COVID-19. Germline V lookup: CDR1 SGHRS, CDR2 YFSETQ. V was clipped by 2 bases and J by 1 base; unmatched bases: 5. The CDR3 length is 16 residues. The assay was immunoSEQ multiplex PCR, and TCRdb's table has in-frame clones only and misses some. The repertoire includes approximately 130,000 clones, roughly 69% of them detected once, and 2% to 2.5% sits in the top ten. The chain recombines TRBV5-1 with TRBJ2-2; 7 nucleotides line up with TRBD1. The clonotype originates from a woman aged 70 to 79 with acute or convalescent COVID-19. Material: peripheral blood. This chain's CDR3 is CASSLGGGRNTGELFF. The CDR3 DNA follows: TGCGCCAGCAGCTTAGGGGGCGGACGGAACACCGGGGAGCTGTTTTTT.